The 22 T cell receptor beta chains below come from one sample, sequenced in a study of neurological immune-mediated disorders. One entry per CDR3 protein results from TCRdb running MiXCR on the 5' RACE reads. The table shows about 70,000 distinct CDR3 sequences, with approximately 5% occurring only once. Material: PBMCs. Receptors were obtained from a woman between 65 and 79 years old with multiple sclerosis.

At least ten counts were recorded for this clonotype. The rearrangement uses TRBV6-6 and TRBJ2-7; D remains ambiguous. This CDR3 region has 12 residues. The V end lost 6 bases, the J end lost 6 bases, and 12 bases lay between the germline ends. CDR1 is MNHNY and CDR2 is SVGAGI in the germline V gene (reference sequence). The CDR3 sequence: CASRQPGPEQYF. The CDR3, as DNA: TGTGCCAGCAGGCAACCAGGACCCGAGCAGTACTTC.

This clonotype was observed many times. The CDR3 loop is CASSTEMNTEAFF. DNA for the CDR3: TGTGCCAGCAGTACCGAGATGAACACTGAAGCTTTCTTT. The chain employs TRBV6-5 and TRBJ1-1, with D unresolved. This CDR3 has 13 residues. V was trimmed by 5 bases and J by 0 bases, leaving 7 bases between them. Germline V gives CDR1 MNHEY, CDR2 SVGAGI.

There are many counts of this clonotype. The chain combines TRBV29-1 with TRBJ2-1; the match to TRBD2 covers 9 bases. V was pared by 1 base and J by 11 bases, with 21 bases of the junction left unmatched. The CDR3 is 18 residues long. Germline loops: CDR1 SQVTM, CDR2 ANQGSEA. The CDR3 region has the DNA TGCAGCGTTGAAGGGGGCATATCAGCGGGAGGTGTGAGGGGAAAGCAGTTCTTC. Amino acids: CSVEGGISAGGVRGKQFF.

In this sample, this clonotype turned up many times. The chain recombines TRBV5-5 with TRBJ2-5, with TRBD2 as a possible D gene (6 bases). CDR1 SGHKS and CDR2 YYEKEE come from the germline V gene (reference sequence). Trimming stripped 3 bases from V and 2 bases from J, with 20 bases between. The CDR3 contains 17 residues. Here the CDR3 DNA reads TGTGCCAGCAGCTCGGAGGGAGTGCGGCCTCCTCAAGAGACCCAGTACTTC. Protein: CASSSEGVRPPQETQYF.

V is TRBV3-1 and J is TRBJ2-7; 8 bases align to TRBD1. V lost 2 bases to trimming and J lost 7 bases; unmatched junction nucleotides: 4. This CDR3 region has 13 residues. In germline, CDR1 is LGHDT, CDR2 YNNKEL (reference sequence). CDR3 nucleotides: TGTGCCAGCAGCCAAAATGGACAGGGTGAGCAGTACTTC. Protein product: CASSQNGQGEQYF.

This clonotype was seen at least ten times. CDR3 DNA sequence: TGCAGTGCTAGAGAGACTAGCGGGCGGAACAATGAGCAGTTCTTC. Translation gives CSARETSGRNNEQFF. The rearrangement joins TRBV20-1 to TRBJ2-1, with 10 bases lining up with TRBD2. This CDR3 contains 15 residues. Per germline, CDR1 DFQATT and CDR2 SNEGSKA (reference sequence). V shed 0 bases, J shed 5 bases, and the junction held 4 bases outside the gene matches.

This clonotype appeared many times. V gene TRBV9 combines with J gene TRBJ2-3; D is unresolved. V lost 0 bases and J lost 7, with 6 bases in between. This CDR3 spans 12 amino acids. The germline CDR1 and CDR2 sequences are SGDLS and YYNGEE. CDR3 DNA sequence: TGTGCCAGCAGCGTAGATGACAATACGCAGTATTTT. Translated, it gives CASSVDDNTQYF.

This clonotype was picked up many times. The chain carries TRBV20-1 and TRBJ1-5; 8 bases agree with TRBD1. The V and J ends lost 0 bases and 5 bases, in that order; junction bases with no gene match: 6. This CDR3 is 15 amino acids long. The V gene's germline CDR1 is DFQATT and CDR2 SNEGSKA (reference sequence). The CDR3 DNA reads as TGCAGTGCTAGAGATGGCAGGGGGCTTGATCAGCCCCAGCATTTT. Amino acid sequence: CSARDGRGLDQPQHF.

The V gene is TRBV5-1, the J gene TRBJ1-1; 8 positions agree with TRBD1. Per germline, CDR1 SGHRS and CDR2 YFSETQ. The CDR3 has 13 residues. The junction had 3 bases not matched to a gene; V was cut back by 3 bases and J by 5 bases. The CDR3 DNA sequence: TGCGCCAGCAGCTCGACAGGGGTAACTGAAGCTTTCTTT. It codes for CASSSTGVTEAFF.

This clonotype was seen ten or more times. This chain links TRBV7-2 with TRBJ2-3, with no clear D. Germline loops: CDR1 SGHTA, CDR2 FQGNSA. The ends were cut back, 3 bases at V and 3 bases at J, with 4 bases in the middle. The CDR3 is 12 residues long. CDR3 coding DNA: TGTGCCAGCAGCTTTCCGACAGATACGCAGTATTTT. Amino acid sequence: CASSFPTDTQYF. The full variable domain, completed using reference TRBV7-2 and TRBJ2-3, is GAGVSQSPSNKVTEKGKDVELRCDPISGHTALYWYRQSLGQGLEFLIYFQGNSAPDKSGLPSDRFSAERTGGSVSTLTIQRTQQEDSAVYLCASSFPTDTQYFGPGTRLTVL.

Of note for this clonotype: This may be a read error, as it is one base from a much larger clone. This is likely a read error, given that the CDR3 carries no conserved phenylalanine or tryptophan at its end. This chain joins TRBV9 and TRBJ2-3; D gene uncertain. V shed 1 base and J shed 5 bases, with 11 bases lying between them. Germline loops: CDR1 SGDLS, CDR2 YYNGEE. The CDR3 length is 14 residues. CDR3 amino acids: CASSVRTSQDTQYI. The CDR3 coding sequence is TGTGCCAGCAGCGTACGGACCTCTCAAGATACGCAGTATATT.

The chain couples TRBV6-6 to TRBJ2-7; 9 bases fit TRBD1. With 10 bases clipped from V and 0 bases from J, the junction kept 7 bases outside the gene matches. The CDR3 contains 14 residues. Germline CDR1 reads MNHNY; CDR2 reads SVGAGI (reference sequence). For the CDR3, the DNA is TGTGCCATCAGAGGACAGGGGAGCTCCTACGAGCAGTACTTC. Translated, it gives CAIRGQGSSYEQYF.

This clonotype was detected many times. V and J are TRBV7-2 and TRBJ2-5; the D gene is possibly TRBD1 (6 bases). Germline V gene data show CDR1 as SGHTA and CDR2 as FQGNSA. This CDR3 contains 15 residues. Trimming left V 3 bases short and J 2 bases short, with 13 bases between. Here the CDR3 DNA reads TGTGCCAGCAGCTTTGGACAGCCTATACAAGAGACCCAGTACTTC. As protein: CASSFGQPIQETQYF.

This clonotype showed up many times. The chain is built from TRBV5-1 and TRBJ1-1; weak D call: TRBD1 (5 bases). Trimming removed 2 bases at V and 0 bases at J, with 17 bases between. The germline V gene encodes CDR1 SGHRS and CDR2 YFSETQ. This CDR3 is 17 amino acids long. As DNA, the CDR3 is TGCGCCAGCAGCTTATACCTGGGGGGATCCATGAACACTGAAGCTTTCTTT. Its protein is CASSLYLGGSMNTEAFF.

The chain combines TRBV20-1 with TRBJ1-2, with a tentative D call TRBD1 (6 bases). Germline assignment: CDR1 DFQATT and CDR2 SNEGSKA (reference sequence). This CDR3 contains 14 residues. Trimming shortened V by 5 bases and J by 3 bases, and 16 bases separated the two germline ends. DNA for the CDR3: TGCAGTGCTGACCGGGGCCGACAGGACTATGGCTACACCTTC. This codes for CSADRGRQDYGYTF.

This clonotype was observed at least ten times. The rearrangement joins TRBV12-3 or TRBV12-4 to TRBJ2-1; 13 positions agree with TRBD2. After removal of 3 bases from V and 12 bases from J, the junction contained 5 bases not matched to a gene. This CDR3 has 14 residues. The CDR3 reads CASSFGLAGDRQFF. In DNA form, the CDR3 reads TGTGCCAGCAGTTTTGGACTAGCGGGAGATCGGCAGTTCTTC.

This clonotype was detected many times. The chain couples TRBV30 to TRBJ2-1; tentatively, D is TRBD1 (6 bases). Germline values: CDR1 GTSNPN, CDR2 SVGIG (reference sequence). The ends were cut back, 3 bases at V and 10 bases at J, with 16 bases in the middle. There are 13 residues in the CDR3. CDR3: CAWRQGQVSEQFF. The CDR3 DNA reads as TGTGCCTGGAGGCAGGGACAAGTATCGGAGCAGTTCTTC.

This clonotype has more than one count but fewer than ten. The V gene is TRBV7-2, the J gene TRBJ2-4; D unresolved. Trimming stripped 4 bases from V and 0 bases from J, with 10 bases between. This CDR3 has 15 residues. Germline V gene lookup returns CDR1 SGHTA and CDR2 FQGNSA. The CDR3 loop is CASSSSAVAKNIQYF. CDR3 nucleotides: TGTGCCAGCAGCTCCTCGGCTGTAGCCAAAAACATTCAGTACTTC.

At least ten counts were recorded for this clonotype. The chain joins TRBV20-1 to TRBJ2-2; a weak D match, TRBD1 (6 bases). V lost 2 bases to trimming and J lost 1 base, with 8 bases between them. The CDR3 totals 14 residues. Looked up from germline, CDR1 is DFQATT and CDR2 is SNEGSKA (reference sequence). CDR3 residues: CSARKGQNTGELFF. CDR3 DNA sequence: TGCAGTGCTAGAAAGGGACAGAACACCGGGGAGCTGTTTTTT.

This clonotype was detected ten times or more. The V gene is TRBV20-1, the J gene TRBJ2-1; D gene unclear. Germline-derived CDR1 and CDR2 are DFQATT and SNEGSKA (reference sequence). Trimming cost V 0 bases and J 5 bases, with 11 bases left between them. CDR3 length: 14 residues. In DNA, the CDR3 is TGCAGTGCTAGAGAGGGCAGGATCGACAATGAGCAGTTCTTC. Its translation: CSAREGRIDNEQFF.

This clonotype occurred many times. The chain links TRBV20-1 to TRBJ1-5; 9 nucleotides line up with TRBD1. The CDR3 sequence is 15 residues long. J gave up 7 bases and V 1 base, and 8 bases lay outside the gene matches. CDR1 and CDR2 from the germline V gene are DFQATT and SNEGSKA (reference sequence). CDR3 DNA: TGCAGTGCTAGAGTCCCCGGGACAGGGAGCCAGCCCCAGCATTTT. It is translated as CSARVPGTGSQPQHF.

This clonotype has ten or more counts. V and J are TRBV9 and TRBJ2-1, with 9 positions matching TRBD2. Germline V gives CDR1 SGDLS, CDR2 YYNGEE. This CDR3 spans 17 amino acids. The junction had 14 bases not matched to a gene; V was cut back by 2 bases and J by 8 bases. CDR3 DNA sequence: TGTGCCAGCAGCGTGGAAGCGGCGGGAGGGGTTCAAGATGAGCAGTTCTTC. This codes for CASSVEAAGGVQDEQFF.